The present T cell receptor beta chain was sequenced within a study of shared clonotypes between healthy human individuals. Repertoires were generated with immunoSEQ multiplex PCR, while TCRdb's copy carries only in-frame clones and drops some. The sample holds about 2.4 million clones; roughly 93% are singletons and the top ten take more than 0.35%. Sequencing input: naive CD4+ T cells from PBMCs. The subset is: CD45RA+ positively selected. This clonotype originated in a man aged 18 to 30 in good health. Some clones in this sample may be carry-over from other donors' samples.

The CDR3 sequence is CASSRGPSNEQFF. The CDR3 nucleotides are TGTGCCAGCAGTCGGGGCCCGTCCAATGAGCAGTTCTTC. V gene TRBV28 combines with J gene TRBJ2-1; tentatively, D is TRBD1 or TRBD2 (5 bases each). V was shortened by 5 bases and J by 6 bases, with 11 bases between the two germline ends. This CDR3 has 13 amino acids. The germline V gene has CDR1 MDHEN and CDR2 SYDVKM.